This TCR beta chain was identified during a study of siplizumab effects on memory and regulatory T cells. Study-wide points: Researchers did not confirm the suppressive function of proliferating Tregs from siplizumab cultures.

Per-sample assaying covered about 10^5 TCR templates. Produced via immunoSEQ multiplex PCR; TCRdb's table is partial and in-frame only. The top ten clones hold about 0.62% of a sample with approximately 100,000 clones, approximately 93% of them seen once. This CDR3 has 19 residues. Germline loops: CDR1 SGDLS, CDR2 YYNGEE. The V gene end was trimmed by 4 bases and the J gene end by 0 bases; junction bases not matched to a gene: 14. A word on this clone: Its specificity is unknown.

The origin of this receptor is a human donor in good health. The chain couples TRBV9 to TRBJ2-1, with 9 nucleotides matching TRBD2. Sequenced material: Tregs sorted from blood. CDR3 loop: CASSPEGGLAALSYNEQFF. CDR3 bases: TGTGCCAGCAGCCCAGAGGGGGGACTAGCCGCGCTCTCCTACAATGAGCAGTTCTTC.